This entry lists 30 T cell receptor beta chains sequenced from one sample in a study of vaccination and CD4 T cells after COVID-19. These receptors have no known antigen. Treatment in this sample: roughly ten-day PBMC culture with coronavirus spike peptide pools or control peptides (ViraFEST assay). Oncomine TCR Beta short-read sequencing was applied to DNA from cultured CD4+ T cells. TCRdb recomputed calls from the PCR reads with MiXCR, one row per CDR3 protein. The data show around 20,000 distinct CDR3 sequences, with about half seen just once and approximately 13% held by the top ten. Sequenced sample: CD4+ T cells from blood, cultured in vitro. These receptor sequences come from a human donor who had recovered from COVID-19.

V usage is TRBV7-2 and J usage is TRBJ2-3; D uncertain. Trimming stripped 4 bases from V and 0 bases from J, with 11 bases between. Per germline, CDR1 SGHTA and CDR2 FQGNSA. The CDR3 covers 15 residues. CDR3 bases: TGTGCCAGCAGCTCGGGCCCGTCTAGCACAGATACGCAGTATTTT. Translation: CASSSGPSSTDTQYF.

CDR3: CASSYSFGTGSSSYNSPLHF. CDR3 sequence (DNA): TGTGCCAGCAGTTACTCGTTCGGGACAGGCTCGAGCTCCTATAATTCACCCCTCCACTTT. The gene calls are TRBV6-5 and TRBJ1-6, with 8 bases aligning to TRBD1. Germline loops: CDR1 MNHEY, CDR2 SVGAGI. V trimming: 0 bases; J trimming: 0 bases; junction bases outside the gene matches: 10. The CDR3 totals 20 residues.

The chain has TRBV20-1 and TRBJ2-3; 10 nucleotides line up with TRBD2. This CDR3 has 14 amino acids. Germline CDR1 reads DFQATT; CDR2 reads SNEGSKA (reference sequence). V shed 4 bases and J 4 bases; nucleotides not matched to a gene: 5. This CDR3 reads CSAISAGGSDTQYF. The CDR3 region has the DNA TGCAGTGCTATCTCAGCGGGAGGGTCAGATACGCAGTATTTT.

This clonotype was counted a few times. This chain joins TRBV11-3 and TRBJ1-6, with a weak D call TRBD1 (5 bases). CDR1 is SGHNT and CDR2 is YENEEA in the germline V gene. Trimming shortened V by 3 bases and J by 8 bases, and 11 bases separated the two germline ends. The CDR3 totals 14 residues. CDR3 sequence reads: CASSFTQDDSPLHF. CDR3 nucleotide sequence: TGTGCCAGCAGCTTTACACAGGACGATTCACCCCTCCACTTT.

The J gene is TRBJ2-7, the V gene TRBV20-1; D is unclear. Germline values: CDR1 DFQATT, CDR2 SNEGSKA (reference sequence). V was pared by 6 bases and J by 2 bases, with 17 bases between. This CDR3 has 14 amino acids. The CDR3 is CSARAPKGPYEQYF. CDR3 nucleotides: TGCAGTGCCCGAGCGCCCAAGGGCCCCTACGAGCAGTACTTC.

This clonotype was observed once. This chain uses TRBV14 with TRBJ1-1; TRBD1 is a possible D gene (5 bases). The length of the CDR3 is 15 residues. The germline gives CDR1 SGHDN, CDR2 FVKESK. Trimming removed 4 bases at V and 1 base at J, with 13 bases between. CDR3 DNA sequence: TGTGCCAGCAGCCCGACAGTTATTAAGAACACTGAAGCTTTCTTT. It translates to CASSPTVIKNTEAFF.

The chain employs TRBV6-5 and TRBJ2-3; TRBD2 matches at 7 bases. Germline trimming cut 4 bases from V and 1 base from J; bases unmatched to any gene: 2. Per germline, CDR1 MNHEY and CDR2 SVGAGI. This CDR3 is built from 14 residues. The CDR3 spells CASSSAGGTDTQYF. For the CDR3, the DNA is TGTGCCAGCAGTTCCGCGGGGGGCACAGATACGCAGTATTTT.

CDR3 region: CATSGTPYNEQFF. Here the CDR3 DNA reads TGTGCCACCTCCGGGACACCCTACAATGAGCAGTTCTTC. The chain couples TRBV28 to TRBJ2-1; TRBD1 is a possible D gene (6 bases). The CDR3 loop spans 13 amino acids. Germline CDR1 reads MDHEN; CDR2 reads SYDVKM. V lost 10 bases, J lost 2 bases, and 12 bases lay in between.

This chain uses TRBV20-1 with TRBJ2-5; TRBD2 matches 9 bases. Germline V gives CDR1 DFQATT, CDR2 SNEGSKA (reference sequence). J lost 5 bases, V lost 5 bases, and 12 bases had no gene match. CDR3 size: 15 residues. CDR3 sequence reads: CSAGSGGYERETQYF. In nucleotides, the CDR3 is TGCAGTGCTGGGAGCGGGGGGTACGAGCGGGAGACCCAGTACTTC.

V is TRBV7-6 and J is TRBJ2-1; D is undetermined. Germline CDR1 reads SGHVS; CDR2 reads FNYEAQ. Between the trimmed V and J ends, which lost 5 bases and 0 bases, there was a span of 14 bases. The CDR3 spans 16 residues. The CDR3 sequence: CASSPPAQSSYNEQFF. The CDR3 bases are TGTGCCAGCAGCCCCCCAGCACAGAGCTCCTACAATGAGCAGTTCTTC.

The V gene is TRBV2, the J gene TRBJ2-1; 8 nucleotides align to TRBD2. Germline lookup yields CDR1 SNHLY and CDR2 FYNNEI. The CDR3 runs 14 residues. V gave up 4 bases and J gave up 11 bases; unmatched junction bases: 10. As DNA, the CDR3 is TGTGCCAGCAGTGTAGCGAGCGGGGGCGCCCAGCAGTTCTTC. Translated, it gives CASSVASGGAQQFF.

A remark on this clonotype: The junction does not match germline at one end; this may be a read error. The genes are TRBV2 and TRBJ1-6; D ambiguous. This CDR3 has 15 amino acids. CDR1 and CDR2 from the germline V gene are SNHLY and FYNNEI. The CDR3 sequence: CASSELISYNSPLHF. The CDR3 region has the DNA TGTGCCAGCAGTGAATTGATCTCCTATAACTCACCCCTCCACTTT.

V is TRBV19 and J is TRBJ2-6; D remains unclear. This CDR3 is built from 17 residues. Germline V gene lookup returns CDR1 LNHDA and CDR2 SQIVND (reference sequence). Trimming removed 1 base from V and 0 bases from J, with 10 bases in between. Here the CDR3 DNA reads TGTGCCAGTAGTATAGGTGAAGGCTACTCTGGGGCCAACGTCCTGACTTTC. This codes for CASSIGEGYSGANVLTF. The whole variable domain, filled in from reference TRBV19 and TRBJ2-6, reads DGGITQSPKYLFRKEGQNVTLSCEQNLNHDAMYWYRQDPGQGLRLIYYSQIVNDFQKGDIAEGYSVSREKKESFPLTVTSAQKNPTAFYLCASSIGEGYSGANVLTFGAGSRLTVL.

The chain employs TRBV6-1 and TRBJ2-1; tentative D call: TRBD1 (7 bases). CDR1 is MNHNS and CDR2 is SASEGT in the germline V gene. The CDR3 covers 14 residues. Trimming left V 11 bases short and J 7 bases short, with 21 bases between. CDR3 sequence reads: CAGGWGQRRNEQFF. DNA for the CDR3: TGTGCCGGGGGGTGGGGACAGCGGAGAAATGAGCAGTTCTTC.

This chain uses TRBV20-1 with TRBJ1-1, with D possibly matching TRBD1 (5 bases). CDR3 length: 14 residues. The germline V and J ends were trimmed by 5 bases and 8 bases, with 21 bases remaining between them. Germline-derived CDR1 and CDR2 are DFQATT and SNEGSKA (reference sequence). CDR3 DNA sequence: TGCAGTGCTCAGGGACCGAACCCGGGCCTGGAAGCTTTCTTT. Translated: CSAQGPNPGLEAFF.

This rearrangement joins TRBV7-8 to TRBJ2-3; 10 bases map to TRBD1. The V gene's germline CDR1 is SGHVS and CDR2 FQNEAQ. This CDR3 contains 15 residues. The V and J ends lost 0 bases and 7 bases, in that order; junction bases with no gene match: 4. CDR3: CASSLAGTGEYTQYF. As DNA, the CDR3 is TGTGCCAGCAGCTTAGCGGGGACAGGGGAATATACGCAGTATTTT.

In its sample, this clonotype was seen once. J is TRBJ2-7 and V is TRBV6-1; TRBD1 matches at 9 bases. The ends lost 5 bases at V and 2 bases at J; junction bases unmatched: 10. The CDR3 contains 16 residues. Germline V gene sequence: CDR1 MNHNS, CDR2 SASEGT. CDR3 nucleotide sequence: TGTGCCAGCAGTAACACAGGGGGCGGATTCCCCTACGAGCAGTACTTC. Its protein product is CASSNTGGGFPYEQYF.

This clonotype was counted between two and nine times. The J gene is TRBJ1-2, the V gene TRBV10-1; TRBD1 might be the D (5 bases). Per germline, CDR1 WNHNN and CDR2 SYGVQD (reference sequence). V lost 4 bases to trimming and J lost 5 bases, with 20 bases between them. The CDR3 has 16 residues. CDR3 amino acids: CASSVGRLQGIYGYTF. In DNA, the CDR3 is TGCGCCAGCAGTGTGGGTAGACTCCAGGGTATATATGGCTACACCTTC.

The chain recombines TRBV7-7 with TRBJ1-1; D perhaps matches TRBD1 (5 bases). V lost 7 bases and J 1 base, leaving 28 bases between the germline ends. Germline CDR1 SSHAT, CDR2 FNYEAQ (reference sequence). The CDR3 sequence is 19 residues long. This CDR3 reads CASTHQSTDTETQNTEAFF. The CDR3 nucleotides are TGTGCCAGCACCCACCAAAGTACGGACACAGAGACACAGAACACTGAAGCTTTCTTT.

CDR3 residues: CASSEWGQDGYTF. The CDR3 DNA reads as TGTGCCAGCAGTGAATGGGGGCAGGATGGCTACACCTTC. This chain joins TRBV25-1 and TRBJ1-2; possibly TRBD1 for D (6 bases). The germline CDR1 and CDR2 sequences are MGHDK and SYGVNS. This CDR3 is built from 13 residues. Trimming cost V 1 base and J 6 bases, with 9 bases left between them.

The chain couples TRBV10-3 to TRBJ2-3; D not certain. The CDR3 is made up of 14 amino acids. Trimming pared 4 bases from V and 0 bases from J, leaving 8 bases between. Germline V gene sequence: CDR1 ENHRY, CDR2 SYGVKD. CDR3 region: CAISVAASTDTQYF. For the CDR3, the DNA is TGTGCCATCAGTGTGGCGGCTAGCACAGATACGCAGTATTTT.

By sample fraction, this clonotype is medium-sized. The chain has TRBV6-2 or TRBV6-3 and TRBJ1-1; D remains unclear. The CDR3 is made up of 16 amino acids. Germline V lookup: CDR1 MNHEY, CDR2 SVGEGT. Trimming removed 2 bases at V and 1 base at J, with 14 bases between. This CDR3 is CASSYADGPGNTEAFF. DNA of the CDR3: TGTGCCAGCAGTTACGCGGACGGCCCCGGGAACACTGAAGCTTTCTTT.

This chain joins TRBV11-2 and TRBJ1-3; D gene uncertain. Germline V gene data show CDR1 as SGHAT and CDR2 as FQNNGV. This CDR3 has 16 residues. V lost 1 base and J lost 0, with 10 bases in between. The CDR3 here is CASSLGTGLSGNTIYF. CDR3 nucleotides: TGTGCCAGCAGCTTAGGGACCGGACTCTCTGGAAACACCATATATTTT.

This chain links TRBV6-1 with TRBJ2-7; 8 bases match TRBD1. Per germline, CDR1 MNHNS and CDR2 SASEGT. This CDR3 contains 14 residues. Trimming cost V 7 bases and J 2 bases; bases outside gene matches: 7. CDR3 protein: CASNDRGIAYEQYF. For the CDR3, the DNA is TGTGCCAGCAACGACAGGGGCATAGCCTACGAGCAGTACTTC.

The rearrangement links TRBV10-3 to TRBJ1-1; 8 nucleotides match TRBD1. There are 12 residues in the CDR3. Germline values: CDR1 ENHRY, CDR2 SYGVKD. Trimming at V came to 11 bases and at J to 4 bases, leaving 6 bases not matched to a gene. The CDR3 loop is CAAQGEVTEAFF. Written as DNA, the CDR3 is TGTGCCGCACAGGGGGAAGTCACTGAAGCTTTCTTT.

The chain recombines TRBV15 with TRBJ1-6; a weak D match, TRBD1 (6 bases). The CDR3 covers 19 residues. V lost 1 base, J lost 6 bases, and 22 bases lay in between. CDR1 and CDR2 from the germline V gene are LNHNV and YYDKDF (reference sequence). CDR3 sequence reads: CATSRGGGYGGLGNSPLHF. The CDR3 DNA is TGTGCCACCAGCAGAGGTGGTGGTTACGGGGGCTTGGGTAATTCACCCCTCCACTTT.

The V and J genes are TRBV20-1 and TRBJ1-4; 9 bases are shared with TRBD1. J was trimmed by 4 bases and V by 0 bases; bases with no gene match: 3. CDR1 and CDR2 (germline): DFQATT, SNEGSKA (reference sequence). The CDR3 runs 15 residues. This CDR3 reads CSARDWGQGNEKLFF. As DNA, the CDR3 is TGCAGTGCTAGAGATTGGGGACAGGGTAATGAAAAACTGTTTTTT.

This clonotype is a singleton in its sample. The chain employs TRBV7-6 and TRBJ2-5; 13 bases align to TRBD2. Germline V gene sequence: CDR1 SGHVS, CDR2 FNYEAQ. The CDR3 covers 16 residues. Trimming took 5 bases from V and 5 from J; bases not matched to a gene: 8. This chain's CDR3 is CASSHRTSGGGETQYF. As DNA, the CDR3 is TGTGCCAGCAGCCACCGGACTAGCGGGGGTGGGGAGACCCAGTACTTC.

V usage is TRBV7-8 and J usage is TRBJ1-2; no definite D call. The length of the CDR3 is 14 residues. Germline V gene data show CDR1 as SGHVS and CDR2 as FQNEAQ. V dropped 5 bases and J dropped 6 bases, with 16 bases sitting between them. The CDR3: CASSPHPDPDGYTF. CDR3 sequence (DNA): TGTGCCAGCAGCCCTCACCCGGACCCGGATGGCTACACCTTC.

The chain joins TRBV7-9 to TRBJ2-3; TRBD2 agrees at 7 bases. Trimming removed 5 bases from V and 4 bases from J; junction bases left unmatched: 6. CDR3 length: 14 amino acids. The germline V gene has CDR1 SEHNR and CDR2 FQNEAQ (reference sequence). The CDR3 loop is CASSNSGKADTQYF. Here the CDR3 DNA reads TGTGCCAGCAGCAACAGCGGGAAGGCAGATACGCAGTATTTT.